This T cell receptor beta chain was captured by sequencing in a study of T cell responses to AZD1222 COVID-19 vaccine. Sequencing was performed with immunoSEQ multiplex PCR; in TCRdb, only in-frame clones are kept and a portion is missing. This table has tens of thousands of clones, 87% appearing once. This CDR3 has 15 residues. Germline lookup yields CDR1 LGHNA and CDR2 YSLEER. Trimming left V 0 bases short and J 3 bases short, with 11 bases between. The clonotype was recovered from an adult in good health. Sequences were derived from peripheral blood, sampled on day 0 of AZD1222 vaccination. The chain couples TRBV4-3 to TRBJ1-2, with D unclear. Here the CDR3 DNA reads TGCGCCAGCAGCCAAGAGAGCCGATTTGACTATGGCTACACCTTC. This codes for CASSQESRFDYGYTF.